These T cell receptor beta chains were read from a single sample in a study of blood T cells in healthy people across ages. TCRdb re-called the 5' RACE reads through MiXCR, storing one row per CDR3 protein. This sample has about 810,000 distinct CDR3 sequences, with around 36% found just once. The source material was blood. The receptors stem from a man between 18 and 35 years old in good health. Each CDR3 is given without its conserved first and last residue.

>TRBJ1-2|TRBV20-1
SASENGYT
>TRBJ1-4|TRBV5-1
ASSGGTGAYNEKLF
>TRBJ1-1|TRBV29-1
SVEGRLTGTEAF
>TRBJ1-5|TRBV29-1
SVLTGMSNQPQH
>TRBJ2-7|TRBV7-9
ASSLTTYEQY
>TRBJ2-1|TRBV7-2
ASSPIGQDPYNEQF
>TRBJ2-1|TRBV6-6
ASSRDRAPHSYNEQF
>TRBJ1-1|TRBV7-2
ASSFGAAVNTEAF
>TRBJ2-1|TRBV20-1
SATRTAQETQF
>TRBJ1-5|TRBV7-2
ASSLEAGAAQPQH
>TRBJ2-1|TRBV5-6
ASSLGTTTYNEQF
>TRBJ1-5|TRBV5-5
ASSLAGTANQPQH
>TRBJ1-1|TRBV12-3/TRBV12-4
ASNVGGLAEAF
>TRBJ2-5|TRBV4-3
ASSPSGGVRETQY
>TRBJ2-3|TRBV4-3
ASSPKPLTSGNPDTQY
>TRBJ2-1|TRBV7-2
ASSYTRREQF
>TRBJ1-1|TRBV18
ASSPQGMNTEAF
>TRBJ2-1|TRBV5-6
ASSQDRVFISSYNEQF
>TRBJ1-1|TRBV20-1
SAREAAEKAF
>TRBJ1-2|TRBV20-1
SAPRTGASPTNYGYT
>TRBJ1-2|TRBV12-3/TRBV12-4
ASALSSKRTHYT
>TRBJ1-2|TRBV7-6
ASSLGVGTGVGYT
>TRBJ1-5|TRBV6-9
ASWGGGARQPQH
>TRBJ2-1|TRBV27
ASSPLLAGPWDEQF
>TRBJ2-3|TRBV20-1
SARVLAGYTDTQY
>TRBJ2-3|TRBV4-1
ASSHPPGATDTQY
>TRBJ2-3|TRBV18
ASSPEGSTDTQY
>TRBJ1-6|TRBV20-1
SAVGVNYSPLH
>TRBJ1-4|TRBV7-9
ASSSSSGQNNEKLF
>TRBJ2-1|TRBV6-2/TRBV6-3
ASSVQLGQF
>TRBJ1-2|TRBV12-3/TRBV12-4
ASTSGQGYGYT
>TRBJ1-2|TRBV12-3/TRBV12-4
ASSVSGGNYGYT
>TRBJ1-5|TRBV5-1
ASSLVPGGNQPQH
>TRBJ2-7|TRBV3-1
ASSHGGGAYNEQY
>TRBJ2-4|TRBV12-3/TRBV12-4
ASSLSGVEAKNIQY
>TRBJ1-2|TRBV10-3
AISEYDRENGYT
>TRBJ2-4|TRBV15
ATSSSLAKNIQY
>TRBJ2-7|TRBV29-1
SVQQGPEQY
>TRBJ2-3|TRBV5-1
ASSNPGTSTDTQY
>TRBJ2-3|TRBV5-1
ASSPSLNSAGTDTQY
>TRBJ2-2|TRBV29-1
SARTGGTGELF
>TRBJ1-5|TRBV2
ASCSGSYQPQH
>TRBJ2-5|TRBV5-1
ASSLYPGQETQY